This TCR beta chain derives from a study of OX40 agonist ivuxolimab in advanced cancers. Regarding the study as a whole: CD8+ T cells (on average) carried more expanded clones than CD4+ T cells. Blood T cells, both CD4+ and CD8+, expanded clonally by week 6 at 0.1 to 3.0 mg/kg.

On this clone itself: The target antigen is unknown.

Profiling relied on immunoSEQ multiplex PCR, and the TCRdb table lists in-frame clones only, not all of them. Among roughly 44,000 clones listed, around nine tenths were seen once. V was clipped by 4 bases and J by 0 bases, with 15 bases between them. There are 17 residues in the CDR3. Germline V lookup: CDR1 SNHLY, CDR2 FYNNEI. V is TRBV2 and J is TRBJ1-4; no clear D gene. This sequence originates from an adult with an advanced solid tumor such as melanoma, head and neck, liver or kidney cancer. The input for sequencing was CD4+ or CD8+ T cells sorted from blood, taken in a trial of the OX40 agonist ivuxolimab. This chain's CDR3 is CASSGWKKPSTNEKLFF. CDR3 DNA sequence: TGTGCCAGCAGTGGGTGGAAAAAACCGTCAACTAATGAAAAACTGTTTTTT.